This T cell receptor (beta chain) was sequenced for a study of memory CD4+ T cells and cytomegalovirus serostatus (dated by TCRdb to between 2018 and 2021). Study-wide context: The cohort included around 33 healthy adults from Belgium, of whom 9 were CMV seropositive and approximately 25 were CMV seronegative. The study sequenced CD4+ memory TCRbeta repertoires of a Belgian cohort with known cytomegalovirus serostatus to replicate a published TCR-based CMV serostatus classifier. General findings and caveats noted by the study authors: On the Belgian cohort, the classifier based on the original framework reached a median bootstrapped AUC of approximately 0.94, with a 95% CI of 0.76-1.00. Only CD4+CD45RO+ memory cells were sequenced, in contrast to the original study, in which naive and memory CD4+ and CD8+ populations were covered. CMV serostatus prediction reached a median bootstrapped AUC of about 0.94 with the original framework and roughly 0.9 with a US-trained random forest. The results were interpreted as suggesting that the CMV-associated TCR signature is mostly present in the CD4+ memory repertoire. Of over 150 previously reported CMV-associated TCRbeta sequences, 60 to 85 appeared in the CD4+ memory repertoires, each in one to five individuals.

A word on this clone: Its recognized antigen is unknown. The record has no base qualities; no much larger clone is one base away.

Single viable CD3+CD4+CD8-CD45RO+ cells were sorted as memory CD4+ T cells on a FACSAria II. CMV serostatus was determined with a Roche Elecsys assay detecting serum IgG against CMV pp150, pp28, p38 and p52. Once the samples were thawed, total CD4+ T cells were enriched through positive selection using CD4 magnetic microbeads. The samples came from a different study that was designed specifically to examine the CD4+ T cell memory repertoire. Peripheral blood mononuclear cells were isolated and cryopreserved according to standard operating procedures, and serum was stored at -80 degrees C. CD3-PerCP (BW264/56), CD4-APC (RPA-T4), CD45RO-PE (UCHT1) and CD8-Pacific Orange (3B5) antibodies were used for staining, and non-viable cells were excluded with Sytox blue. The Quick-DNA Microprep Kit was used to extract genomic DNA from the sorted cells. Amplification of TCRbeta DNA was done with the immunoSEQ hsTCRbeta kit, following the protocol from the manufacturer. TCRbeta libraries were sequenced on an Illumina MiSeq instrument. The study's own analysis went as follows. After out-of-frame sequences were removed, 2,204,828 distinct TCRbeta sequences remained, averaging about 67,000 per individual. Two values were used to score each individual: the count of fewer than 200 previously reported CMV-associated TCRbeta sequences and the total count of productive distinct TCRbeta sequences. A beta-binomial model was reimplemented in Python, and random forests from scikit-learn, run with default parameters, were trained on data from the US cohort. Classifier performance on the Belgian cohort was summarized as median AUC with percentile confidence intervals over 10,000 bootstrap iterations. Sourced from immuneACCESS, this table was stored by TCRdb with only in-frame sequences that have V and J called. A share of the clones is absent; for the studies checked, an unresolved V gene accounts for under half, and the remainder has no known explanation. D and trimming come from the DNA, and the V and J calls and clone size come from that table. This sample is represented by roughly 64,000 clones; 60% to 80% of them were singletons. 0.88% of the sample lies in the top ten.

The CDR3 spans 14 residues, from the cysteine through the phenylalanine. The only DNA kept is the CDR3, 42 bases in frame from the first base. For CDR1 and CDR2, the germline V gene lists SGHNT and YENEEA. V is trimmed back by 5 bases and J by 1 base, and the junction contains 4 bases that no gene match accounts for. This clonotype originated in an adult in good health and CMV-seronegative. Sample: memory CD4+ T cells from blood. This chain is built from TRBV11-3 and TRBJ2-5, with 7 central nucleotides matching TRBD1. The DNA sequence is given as TGTGCCAGCAGCCGACAGGGCGGCCAAGAGACCCAGTACTTC. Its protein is CASSRQGGQETQYF.